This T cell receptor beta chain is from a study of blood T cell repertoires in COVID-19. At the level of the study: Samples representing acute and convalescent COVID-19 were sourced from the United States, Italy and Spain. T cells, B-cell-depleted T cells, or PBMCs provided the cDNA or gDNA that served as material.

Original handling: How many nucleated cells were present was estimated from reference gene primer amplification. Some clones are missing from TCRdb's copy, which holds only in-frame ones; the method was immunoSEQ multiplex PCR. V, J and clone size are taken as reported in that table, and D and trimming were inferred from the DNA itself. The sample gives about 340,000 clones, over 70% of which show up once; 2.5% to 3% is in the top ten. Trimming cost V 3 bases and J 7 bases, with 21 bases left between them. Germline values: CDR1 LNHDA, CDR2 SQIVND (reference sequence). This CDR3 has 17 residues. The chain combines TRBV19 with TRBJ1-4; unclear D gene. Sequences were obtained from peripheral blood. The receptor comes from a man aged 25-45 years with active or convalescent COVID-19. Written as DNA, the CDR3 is TGTGCCAGTAGTATCCCCCCCCTGATCGGGAGGGCTGAAAAACTGTTTTTT. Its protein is CASSIPPLIGRAEKLFF.